This T cell receptor beta chain is from a study of blood T cell repertoires in COVID-19. V lost 4 bases to trimming and J lost 4 bases, with 12 bases between them. The length of the CDR3 is 14 residues. The germline V gene has CDR1 LNHDA and CDR2 SQIVND (reference sequence). The data were produced by immunoSEQ multiplex PCR, yet TCRdb's version contains in-frame clones alone and is incomplete. The table has 250,000 to 350,000 clones, 80% to 90% seen once; the top ten hold roughly 4%. Participants were aged about 18 to 89 years from approximately 23 US areas. Two negative PCRs, clearance, or symptom resolution were required of recovered Cohort 3 donors.

This clonotype originated in a woman younger than 45 who had recovered from COVID-19. V is TRBV19 and J is TRBJ2-3, with D perhaps matching TRBD1 (6 bases). Material: PBMCs or T cells enriched from blood (not recorded which). This CDR3 reads CASSKGGYADTQYF. CDR3 in DNA: TGTGCCAGTAGTAAAGGGGGTTACGCAGATACGCAGTATTTT.